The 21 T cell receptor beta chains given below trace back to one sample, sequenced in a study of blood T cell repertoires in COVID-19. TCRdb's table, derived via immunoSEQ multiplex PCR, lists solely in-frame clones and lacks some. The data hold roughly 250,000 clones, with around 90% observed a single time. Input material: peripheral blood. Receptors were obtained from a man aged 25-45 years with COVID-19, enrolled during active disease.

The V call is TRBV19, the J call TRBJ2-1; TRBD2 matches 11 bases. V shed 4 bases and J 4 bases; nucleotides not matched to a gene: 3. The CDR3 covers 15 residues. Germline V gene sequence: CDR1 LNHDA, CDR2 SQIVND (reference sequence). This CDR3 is CASSTRLAGYNEQFF. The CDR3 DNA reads TGTGCCAGTAGTACCCGACTAGCGGGGTACAATGAGCAGTTCTTC. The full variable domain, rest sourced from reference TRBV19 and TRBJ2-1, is DGGITQSPKYLFRKEGQNVTLSCEQNLNHDAMYWYRQDPGQGLRLIYYSQIVNDFQKGDIAEGYSVSREKKESFPLTVTSAQKNPTAFYLCASSTRLAGYNEQFFGPGTRLTVL.

The DNA of the CDR3 is TGTGCCAGCAGGGCCGGGACTAGTCTGTCAGATACGCAGTATTTT. The encoded protein is CASRAGTSLSDTQYF. The chain uses TRBV6-4 and TRBJ2-3; 8 nucleotides line up with TRBD2. The V and J ends lost 6 bases and 4 bases, in that order; junction bases with no gene match: 9. The CDR3 totals 15 residues. The germline V gene has CDR1 MRHNA and CDR2 SNTAGT.

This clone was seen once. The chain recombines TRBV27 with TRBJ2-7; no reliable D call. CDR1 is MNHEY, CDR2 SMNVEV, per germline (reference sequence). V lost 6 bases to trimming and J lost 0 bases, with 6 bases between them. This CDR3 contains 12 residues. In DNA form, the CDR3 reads TGTGCCAGCAGAGCCTACTCCTACGAGCAGTACTTC. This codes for CASRAYSYEQYF.

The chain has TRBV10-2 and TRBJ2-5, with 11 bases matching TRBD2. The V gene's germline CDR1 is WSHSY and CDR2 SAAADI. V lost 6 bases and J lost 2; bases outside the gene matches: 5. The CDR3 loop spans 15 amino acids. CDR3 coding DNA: TGCGCCAGCAGGCCTACTAGCGGGGGTCAAGAGACCCAGTACTTC. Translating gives CASRPTSGGQETQYF.

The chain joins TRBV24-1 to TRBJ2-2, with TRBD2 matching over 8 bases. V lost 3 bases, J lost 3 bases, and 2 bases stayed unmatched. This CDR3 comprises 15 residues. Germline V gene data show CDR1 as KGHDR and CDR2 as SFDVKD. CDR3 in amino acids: CATSDPGGDTGELFF. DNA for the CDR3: TGTGCCACCAGTGATCCCGGGGGGGACACCGGGGAGCTGTTTTTT.

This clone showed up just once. This chain's CDR3 is CASSSLGSRGSEQYF. DNA for the CDR3: TGTGCCAGCAGCTCCTTAGGGAGCCGGGGTAGCGAGCAGTACTTC. V gene TRBV5-6 combines with J gene TRBJ2-7; possible D gene TRBD2, 5 bases. The CDR3 is 15 amino acids. The V end lost 3 bases, the J end lost 6 bases, and 19 bases lay between the germline ends. Germline lookup yields CDR1 SGHDT and CDR2 YYEEEE.

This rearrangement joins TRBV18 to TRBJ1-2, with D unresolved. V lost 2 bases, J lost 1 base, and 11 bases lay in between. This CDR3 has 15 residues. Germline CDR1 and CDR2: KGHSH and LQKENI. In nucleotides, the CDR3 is TGTGCCAGCTCACCATCACTAGAGGGTAACTATGGCTACACCTTC. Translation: CASSPSLEGNYGYTF.

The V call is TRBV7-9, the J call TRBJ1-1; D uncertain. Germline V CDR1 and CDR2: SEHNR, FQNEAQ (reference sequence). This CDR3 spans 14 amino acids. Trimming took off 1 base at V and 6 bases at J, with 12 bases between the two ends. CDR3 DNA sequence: TGTGCCAGCAGCTTAGGGTTTATCAGTCCTGAAGCTTTCTTT. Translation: CASSLGFISPEAFF.

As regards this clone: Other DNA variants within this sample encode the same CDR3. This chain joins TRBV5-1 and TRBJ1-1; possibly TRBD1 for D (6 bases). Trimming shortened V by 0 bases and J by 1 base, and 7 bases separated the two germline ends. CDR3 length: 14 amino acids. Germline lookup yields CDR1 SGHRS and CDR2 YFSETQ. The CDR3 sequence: CASSLEGQNTEAFF. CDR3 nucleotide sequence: TGCGCCAGCAGCTTGGAGGGACAGAACACTGAAGCTTTCTTT.

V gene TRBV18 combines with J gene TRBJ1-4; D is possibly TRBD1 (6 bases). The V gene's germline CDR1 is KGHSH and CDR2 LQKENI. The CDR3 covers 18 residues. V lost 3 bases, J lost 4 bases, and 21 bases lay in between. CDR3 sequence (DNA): TGTGCCAGCTCACCTACAGGGTCGTGGGTCTCGGGTAATGAAAAACTGTTTTTT. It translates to CASSPTGSWVSGNEKLFF.

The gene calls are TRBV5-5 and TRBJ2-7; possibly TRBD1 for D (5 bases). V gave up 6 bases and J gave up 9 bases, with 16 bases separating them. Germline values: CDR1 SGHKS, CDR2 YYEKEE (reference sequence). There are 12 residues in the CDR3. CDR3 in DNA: TGTGCCAGCAACTTAGAGCTAGGGGCGCAGTACTTC. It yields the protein CASNLELGAQYF.

CDR3 sequence (DNA): TGTGCCAGCAGTGAAGTCGTCCGCCCAGCTAACTATGGCTACACCTTC. It is translated as CASSEVVRPANYGYTF. The chain combines TRBV6-1 with TRBJ1-2, with no clear D. The CDR3 consists of 16 residues. Trimming pared 1 base from V and 0 bases from J, leaving 12 bases between. The germline CDR1 and CDR2 sequences are MNHNS and SASEGT.

This CDR3 is CASSQEPTANYGYTF. CDR3 in DNA: TGTGCCAGCAGCCAAGAACCGACAGCTAACTATGGCTACACCTTC. The chain employs TRBV3-1 (or the pseudogene TRBV3-2) and TRBJ1-2; a possible D gene is TRBD1 (5 bases). This CDR3 contains 15 residues. V was clipped by 0 bases and J by 0 bases, with 8 bases between them. Germline V CDR1 and CDR2: LGHDT, YNNKEL (reference sequence).

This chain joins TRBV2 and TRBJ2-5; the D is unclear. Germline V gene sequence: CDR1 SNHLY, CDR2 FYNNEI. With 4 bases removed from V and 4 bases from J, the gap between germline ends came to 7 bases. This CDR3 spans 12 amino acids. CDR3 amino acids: CASSGQVETQYF. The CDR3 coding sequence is TGTGCCAGCAGTGGGCAGGTAGAGACCCAGTACTTC.

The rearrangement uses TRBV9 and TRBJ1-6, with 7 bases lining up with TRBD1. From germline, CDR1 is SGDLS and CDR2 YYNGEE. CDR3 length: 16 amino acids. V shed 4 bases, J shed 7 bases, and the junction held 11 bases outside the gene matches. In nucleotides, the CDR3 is TGTGCCAGCAGCCCGACGGACAGGACGGAGAATTCACCCCTCCACTTT. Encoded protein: CASSPTDRTENSPLHF.

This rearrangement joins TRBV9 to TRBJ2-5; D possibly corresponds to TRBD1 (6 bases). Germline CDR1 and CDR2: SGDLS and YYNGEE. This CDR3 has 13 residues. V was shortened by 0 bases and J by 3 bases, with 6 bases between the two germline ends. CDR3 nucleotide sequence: TGTGCCAGCAGCGTAGACAGGGAAGAGACCCAGTACTTC. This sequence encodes CASSVDREETQYF.

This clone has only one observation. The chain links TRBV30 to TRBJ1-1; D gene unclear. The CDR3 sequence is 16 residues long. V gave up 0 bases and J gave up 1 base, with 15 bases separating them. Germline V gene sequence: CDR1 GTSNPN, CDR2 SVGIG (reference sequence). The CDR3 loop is CAWSVLVRQENTEAFF. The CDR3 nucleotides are TGTGCCTGGAGTGTTCTCGTCAGACAAGAGAACACTGAAGCTTTCTTT.

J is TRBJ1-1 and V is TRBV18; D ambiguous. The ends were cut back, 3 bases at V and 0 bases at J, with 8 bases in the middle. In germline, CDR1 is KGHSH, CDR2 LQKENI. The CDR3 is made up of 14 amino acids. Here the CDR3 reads CASSPGTLNTEAFF. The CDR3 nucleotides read TGTGCCAGCTCACCGGGCACCTTGAACACTGAAGCTTTCTTT.

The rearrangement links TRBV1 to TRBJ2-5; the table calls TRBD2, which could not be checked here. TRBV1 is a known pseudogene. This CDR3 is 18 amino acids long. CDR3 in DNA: TGCACCAGCAGCCAAGAGAAGGTGCTAGCGGGGGGATGGAAGACCCAGTACTTC. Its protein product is CTSSQEKVLAGGWKTQYF.

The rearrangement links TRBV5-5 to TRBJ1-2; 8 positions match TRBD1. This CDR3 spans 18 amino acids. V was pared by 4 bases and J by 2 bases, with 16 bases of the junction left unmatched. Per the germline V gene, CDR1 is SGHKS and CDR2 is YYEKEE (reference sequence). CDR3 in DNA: TGTGCCAGCAGCACGGTACGGGACAGGCCGAAGGTGAACTATGGCTACACCTTC. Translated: CASSTVRDRPKVNYGYTF.

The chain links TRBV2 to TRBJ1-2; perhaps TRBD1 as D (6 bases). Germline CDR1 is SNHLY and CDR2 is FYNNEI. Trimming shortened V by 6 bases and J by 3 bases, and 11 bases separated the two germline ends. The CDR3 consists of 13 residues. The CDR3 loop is CASSTQGDYGYTF. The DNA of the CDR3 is TGTGCCAGCAGCACACAGGGAGACTATGGCTACACCTTC.